The clone carrying this T cell receptor (beta chain) has a handful of counts. The V gene lost 4 bases and the J gene lost 4 bases, with 12 bases spanning the gap. Looked up from germline, CDR1 is MNHNS and CDR2 is SASEGT. This CDR3 region has 14 residues. The data are from a study of human T cells and chemical hapten exposure. The library tagged each cDNA molecule with unique molecular identifiers. TCRdb redid the calling of the RACE reads with MiXCR, one entry per CDR3 protein. The repertoire holds 95,000 to 150,000 distinct CDR3 sequences, approximately 11% seen once, with about 2.4% in the top ten. Time point of the sample: patch test 3, about 24 weeks after DPC sensitization. As for treatment: therapeutic diphenylcyclopropenone sensitization with weekly scalp DPC.

The V and J genes are TRBV6-1 and TRBJ2-3; possible D gene TRBD1, 5 bases. The sequence derives from a woman aged 50 to 65 with alopecia areata. Some clones in this sample may be carry-over from other donors' samples. The starting material was whole blood, obtained in connection with sensitization to the hapten diphenylcyclopropenone (DPC). CDR3 protein: CASSVDVGADTQYF. DNA for the CDR3: TGTGCCAGCAGTGTCGACGTAGGGGCAGATACGCAGTATTTT.